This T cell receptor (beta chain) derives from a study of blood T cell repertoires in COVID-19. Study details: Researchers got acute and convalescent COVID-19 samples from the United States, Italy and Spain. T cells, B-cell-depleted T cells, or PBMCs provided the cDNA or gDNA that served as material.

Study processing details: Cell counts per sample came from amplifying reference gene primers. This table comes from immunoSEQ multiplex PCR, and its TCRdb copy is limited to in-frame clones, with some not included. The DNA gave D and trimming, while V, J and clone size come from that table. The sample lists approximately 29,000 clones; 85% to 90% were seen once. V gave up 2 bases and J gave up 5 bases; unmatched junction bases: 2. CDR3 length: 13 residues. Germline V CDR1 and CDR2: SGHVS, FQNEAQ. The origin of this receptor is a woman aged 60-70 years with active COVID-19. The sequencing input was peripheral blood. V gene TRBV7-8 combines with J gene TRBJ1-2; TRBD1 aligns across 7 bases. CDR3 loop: CASSLSGGYGYTF. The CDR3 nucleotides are TGTGCCAGCAGCTTATCAGGGGGATATGGCTACACCTTC.